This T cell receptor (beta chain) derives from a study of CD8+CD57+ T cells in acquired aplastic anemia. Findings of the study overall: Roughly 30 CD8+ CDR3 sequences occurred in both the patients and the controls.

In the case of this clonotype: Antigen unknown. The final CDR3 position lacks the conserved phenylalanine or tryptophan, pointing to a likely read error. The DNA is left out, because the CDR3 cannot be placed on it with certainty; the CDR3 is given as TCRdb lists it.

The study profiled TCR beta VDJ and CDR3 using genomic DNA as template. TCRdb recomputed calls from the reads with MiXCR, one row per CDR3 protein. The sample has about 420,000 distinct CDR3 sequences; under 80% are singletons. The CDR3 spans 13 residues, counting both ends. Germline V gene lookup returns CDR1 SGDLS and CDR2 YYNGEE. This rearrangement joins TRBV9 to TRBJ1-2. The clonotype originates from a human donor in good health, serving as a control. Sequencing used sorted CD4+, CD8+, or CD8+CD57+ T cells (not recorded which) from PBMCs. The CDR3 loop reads CASSEVAENSPLL.